These 14 T cell receptor beta chains share one sample of origin, sequenced in a study of blood T cell repertoires in COVID-19. Produced via immunoSEQ multiplex PCR; TCRdb's table is partial and in-frame only. The sample yields about 180,000 clones, 85% to 90% seen once. Input material: peripheral blood. These TCRs come from a man aged 60 to 69 with COVID-19, enrolled during active disease.

The chain is built from TRBV30 and TRBJ1-3; 9 bases fit TRBD1. The trim removed 2 bases at V and 5 bases at J, leaving 4 bases unmatched. The CDR3 totals 14 residues. The germline V gene has CDR1 GTSNPN and CDR2 SVGIG (reference sequence). The CDR3 spells CAWSRDRERNTIYF. In DNA form, the CDR3 reads TGTGCCTGGAGTCGGGACAGGGAAAGAAACACCATATATTTT.

Turning to this clone: The same CDR3 also results from other DNA sequences found in this sample. V gene TRBV6-5 combines with J gene TRBJ1-4; 10 bases map to TRBD1. The CDR3 has 15 amino acids. CDR1 and CDR2 from the germline V gene are MNHEY and SVGAGI. Trimming cost V 0 bases and J 6 bases; bases outside gene matches: 1. The CDR3 DNA follows: TGTGCCAGCAGTTACTCGGACAGGGGGTATGAAAAACTGTTTTTT. Protein product: CASSYSDRGYEKLFF.

The genes are TRBV3-1 (or the pseudogene TRBV3-2) and TRBJ1-1; TRBD1 matches at 8 bases. The germline V gene encodes CDR1 LGHDT and CDR2 YNNKEL (reference sequence). Losses at the gene ends were 4 bases for V and 6 bases for J; bases not matched to a gene: 7. The CDR3 length is 14 residues. CDR3 loop: CASSRQGQGAEAFF. The CDR3 bases are TGTGCCAGCAGCCGACAGGGGCAGGGCGCTGAAGCTTTCTTT.

This clone has only a few counts. The rearrangement links TRBV13 to TRBJ1-6, with D possibly TRBD1 on 6 matching bases. V was clipped by 8 bases and J by 10 bases, with 27 bases between them. The germline V gene has CDR1 PRHDT and CDR2 FYEKMQ (reference sequence). There are 17 residues in the CDR3. CDR3 sequence reads: CASQPSDSPGPRSPLHF. The DNA of the CDR3 is TGTGCCAGCCAACCTTCGGACAGCCCTGGACCGAGGTCACCCCTCCACTTT.

The V gene is TRBV19, the J gene TRBJ1-2, with 8 bases identical to TRBD1. CDR3 length equals 18 residues. Germline lookup yields CDR1 LNHDA and CDR2 SQIVND (reference sequence). V shed 1 base and J 2 bases; nucleotides not matched to a gene: 12. For the CDR3, the DNA is TGTGCCAGTAGTATAGGTTTAGGACAGGGCAAACCCAACTATGGCTACACCTTC. Translating gives CASSIGLGQGKPNYGYTF.

The rearrangement uses TRBV29-1 and TRBJ2-1, with D unresolved. Deletions cut 4 bases from V and 0 bases from J, with 10 bases between. Germline CDR1 reads SQVTM; CDR2 reads ANQGSEA. The CDR3 runs to 14 residues. For the CDR3, the DNA is TGCAGCGTTGCATGGGCAGGCTCCTACAATGAGCAGTTCTTC. This gives the protein CSVAWAGSYNEQFF.

This clone was seen a single time. The chain combines TRBV12-3 or TRBV12-4 with TRBJ1-2; D remains ambiguous. This CDR3 is 13 amino acids long. Between the trimmed V and J ends, which lost 6 bases and 4 bases, there was a span of 12 bases. CDR3 nucleotides: TGTGCCAGCAGACCCAGAAATCCCTATGGCTACACCTTC. Protein: CASRPRNPYGYTF.

The rearrangement uses TRBV6-5 and TRBJ1-2, with 8 bases identical to TRBD1. The CDR3 totals 15 residues. Germline CDR1 reads MNHEY; CDR2 reads SVGAGI. Losses at the gene ends were 2 bases for V and 5 bases for J; bases not matched to a gene: 7. The CDR3 region is CASSYGRGQWYGYTF. CDR3 nucleotides: TGTGCCAGCAGTTACGGCAGGGGGCAATGGTATGGCTACACCTTC.

The gene calls are TRBV7-9 and TRBJ2-1; 12 nucleotides align to TRBD2. V lost 7 bases and J lost 7; bases outside the gene matches: 11. The CDR3 totals 16 residues. Germline CDR1 SEHNR, CDR2 FQNEAQ (reference sequence). The CDR3 nucleotides are TGTGCCAGCAACCCGGGGACTAGCGGGCTGTCGAATGAGCAGTTCTTC. As protein: CASNPGTSGLSNEQFF.

The chain recombines TRBV6-2 or TRBV6-3 with TRBJ1-1, with TRBD1 as a possible D gene (5 bases). V was trimmed by 5 bases and J by 4 bases, leaving 11 bases between them. CDR3 size: 13 residues. Germline lookup yields CDR1 MNHEY and CDR2 SVGEGT. The CDR3, as DNA: TGTGCCAGCAGTGCGGGGCATGGCACTGAAGCTTTCTTT. It yields the protein CASSAGHGTEAFF.

V and J are TRBV11-2 and TRBJ2-7; 13 nucleotides line up with TRBD2. The V segment lost 3 bases and the J segment 4 bases; nucleotides outside the gene matches: 12. Germline V gene lookup returns CDR1 SGHAT and CDR2 FQNNGV. The CDR3 spans 18 residues. The CDR3: CASSLASRTSGRLYEQYF. DNA for the CDR3: TGTGCCAGCAGCTTGGCGAGTCGGACTAGCGGGAGACTTTACGAGCAGTACTTC.

This clone was detected only a few times. V usage is TRBV2 and J usage is TRBJ1-1; D unresolved. V lost 6 bases, J lost 3 bases, and 5 bases lay in between. The V gene's germline CDR1 is SNHLY and CDR2 FYNNEI. The CDR3 consists of 11 residues. The CDR3 protein is CASSAYTEAFF. In nucleotides, the CDR3 is TGTGCCAGCAGCGCGTACACTGAAGCTTTCTTT. The full variable domain, its missing parts supplied by reference TRBV2 and TRBJ1-1, is EPEVTQTPSHQVTQMGQEVILRCVPISNHLYFYWYRQILGQKVEFLVSFYNNEISEKSEIFDDQFSVERPDGSNFTLKIRSTKLEDSAMYFCASSAYTEAFFGQGTRLTVV.

The rearrangement joins TRBV11-3 to TRBJ1-1, with TRBD1 matching 9 bases. V lost 2 bases to trimming and J lost 0 bases; unmatched junction nucleotides: 10. The CDR3 is made up of 18 amino acids. The V gene's germline CDR1 is SGHNT and CDR2 YENEEA. For the CDR3, the DNA is TGTGCCAGCAGCTTAACATACACAGGGGGCATGGTGAACACTGAAGCTTTCTTT. Residues: CASSLTYTGGMVNTEAFF.

J is TRBJ2-3 and V is TRBV7-3; D unclear. Deletions cut 5 bases from V and 4 bases from J, with 13 bases between. The germline V gene has CDR1 SGHTA and CDR2 FQGTGA. The CDR3 loop spans 14 amino acids. This chain's CDR3 is CASSVNSWPDTQYF. The DNA for the CDR3 is TGTGCCAGCAGCGTTAACAGCTGGCCAGATACGCAGTATTTT.